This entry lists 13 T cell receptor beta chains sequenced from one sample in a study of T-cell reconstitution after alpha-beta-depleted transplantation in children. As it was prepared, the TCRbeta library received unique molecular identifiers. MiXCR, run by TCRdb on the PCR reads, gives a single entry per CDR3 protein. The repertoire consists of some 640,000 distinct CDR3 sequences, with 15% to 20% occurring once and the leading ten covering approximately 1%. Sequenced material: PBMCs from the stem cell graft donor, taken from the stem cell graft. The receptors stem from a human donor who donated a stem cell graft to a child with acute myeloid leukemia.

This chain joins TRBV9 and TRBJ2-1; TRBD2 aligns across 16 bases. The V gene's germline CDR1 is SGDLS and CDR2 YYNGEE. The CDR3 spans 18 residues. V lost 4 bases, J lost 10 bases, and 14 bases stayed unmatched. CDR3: CASSSPGTSGGASREQFF. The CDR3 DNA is TGTGCCAGCAGCTCTCCCGGGACTAGCGGGGGGGCCTCCCGGGAGCAGTTCTTC.

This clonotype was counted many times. CDR3 in amino acids: CASSFTGDSLEAFF. For the CDR3, the DNA is TGTGCCAGCAGCTTTACGGGCGACTCCCTTGAAGCTTTCTTT. The chain employs TRBV5-5 and TRBJ1-1; D remains unclear. The CDR3 is 14 amino acids. CDR1 is SGHKS, CDR2 YYEKEE, per germline (reference sequence). V was clipped by 2 bases and J by 7 bases, with 15 bases between them.

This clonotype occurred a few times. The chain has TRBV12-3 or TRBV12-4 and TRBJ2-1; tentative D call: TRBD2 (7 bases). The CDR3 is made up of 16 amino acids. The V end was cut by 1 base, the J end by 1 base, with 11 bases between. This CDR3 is CASSLVGGRSYNEQFF. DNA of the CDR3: TGTGCCAGCAGTTTAGTGGGGGGGCGGTCCTACAATGAGCAGTTCTTC.

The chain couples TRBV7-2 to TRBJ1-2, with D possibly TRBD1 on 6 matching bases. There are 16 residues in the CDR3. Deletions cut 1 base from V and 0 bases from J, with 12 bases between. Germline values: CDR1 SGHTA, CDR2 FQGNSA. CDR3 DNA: TGTGCCAGCAGCTTAGACGACAGGAGAACTAACTATGGCTACACCTTC. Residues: CASSLDDRRTNYGYTF.

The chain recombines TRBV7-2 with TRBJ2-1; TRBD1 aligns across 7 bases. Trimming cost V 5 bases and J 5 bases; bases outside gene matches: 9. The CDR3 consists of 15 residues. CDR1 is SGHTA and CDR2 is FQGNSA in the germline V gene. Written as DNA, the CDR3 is TGTGCCAGCAGCCCCCACAGGGGTGGGGACAATGAGCAGTTCTTC. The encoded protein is CASSPHRGGDNEQFF. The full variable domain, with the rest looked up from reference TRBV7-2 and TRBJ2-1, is GAGVSQSPSNKVTEKGKDVELRCDPISGHTALYWYRQSLGQGLEFLIYFQGNSAPDKSGLPSDRFSAERTGGSVSTLTIQRTQQEDSAVYLCASSPHRGGDNEQFFGPGTRLTVL.

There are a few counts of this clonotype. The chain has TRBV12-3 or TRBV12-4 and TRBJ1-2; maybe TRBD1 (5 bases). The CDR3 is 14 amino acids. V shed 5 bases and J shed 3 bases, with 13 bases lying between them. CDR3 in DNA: TGTGCCAGCAGTCCCAGGGAGCTAGACTATGGCTACACCTTC. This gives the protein CASSPRELDYGYTF.

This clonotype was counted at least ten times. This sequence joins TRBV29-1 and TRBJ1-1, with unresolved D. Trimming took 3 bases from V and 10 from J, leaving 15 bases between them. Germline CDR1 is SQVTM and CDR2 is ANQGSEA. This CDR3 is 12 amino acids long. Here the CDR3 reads CSVEFAASGAFF. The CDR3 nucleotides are TGCAGCGTTGAGTTTGCAGCCTCGGGAGCTTTCTTT.

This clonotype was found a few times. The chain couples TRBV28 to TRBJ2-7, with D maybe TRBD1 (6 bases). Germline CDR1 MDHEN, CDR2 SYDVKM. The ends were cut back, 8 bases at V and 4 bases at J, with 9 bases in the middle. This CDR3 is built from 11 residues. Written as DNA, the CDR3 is TGTGCCAGCTCACAGGGTTACGAGCAGTACGTC. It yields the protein CASSQGYEQYV.

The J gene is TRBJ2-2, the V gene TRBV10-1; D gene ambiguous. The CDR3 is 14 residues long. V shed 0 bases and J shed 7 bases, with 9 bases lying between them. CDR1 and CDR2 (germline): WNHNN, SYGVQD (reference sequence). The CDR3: CASSESPDGGELFF. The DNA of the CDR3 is TGCGCCAGCAGTGAGTCCCCAGACGGCGGGGAGCTGTTTTTT.

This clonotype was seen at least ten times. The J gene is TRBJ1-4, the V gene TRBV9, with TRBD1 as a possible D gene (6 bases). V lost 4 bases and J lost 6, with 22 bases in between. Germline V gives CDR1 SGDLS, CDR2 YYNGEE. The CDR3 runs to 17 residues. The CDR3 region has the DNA TGTGCCAGCAGCCTCCCCTCCCCCAGGGGTCCAGATGAAAAACTGTTTTTT. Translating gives CASSLPSPRGPDEKLFF.

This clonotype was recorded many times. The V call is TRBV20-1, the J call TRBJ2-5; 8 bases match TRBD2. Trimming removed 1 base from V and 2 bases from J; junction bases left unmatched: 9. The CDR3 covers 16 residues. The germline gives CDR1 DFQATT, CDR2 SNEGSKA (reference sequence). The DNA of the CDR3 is TGCAGTGCTAGAGCGGAAGCGGGGGCGCCTCAAGAGACCCAGTACTTC. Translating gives CSARAEAGAPQETQYF.

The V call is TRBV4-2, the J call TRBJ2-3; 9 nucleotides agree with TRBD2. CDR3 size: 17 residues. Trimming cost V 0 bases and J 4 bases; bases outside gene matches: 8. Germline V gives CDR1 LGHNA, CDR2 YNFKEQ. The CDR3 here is CASSQDPLAGLADTQYF. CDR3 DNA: TGTGCCAGCAGCCAAGATCCCCTAGCGGGGTTGGCAGATACGCAGTATTTT.

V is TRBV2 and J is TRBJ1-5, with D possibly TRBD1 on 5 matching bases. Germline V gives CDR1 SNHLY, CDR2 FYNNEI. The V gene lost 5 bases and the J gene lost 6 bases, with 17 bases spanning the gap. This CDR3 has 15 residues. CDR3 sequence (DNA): TGTGCCAGCAGTTCACGGGACCCCATTTTTCAGCCCCAGCATTTT. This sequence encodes CASSSRDPIFQPQHF.